The present TCR beta chain was sequenced within a study of regulatory T cells in long-lasting Graves disease (dated by TCRdb to about 2021). About the investigation overall: Newly diagnosed Graves' disease patients had taken antithyroid drugs for less than 3 months. A total of roughly 35 samples underwent TCR sequencing: around 13 from persistent and approximately 20 from newly diagnosed Graves' disease patients. The study was conducted in China and was registered as a clinical trial. Persistent Graves' disease patients were compared with newly diagnosed Graves' disease patients by peripheral blood TCR sequencing and RNA sequencing. What the authors observed across the whole study: The small sample size was acknowledged by the authors as a limitation that may reduce accuracy. Persistent Graves' disease patients showed lower TCR Shannon entropy and fewer highly expanded clones than newly diagnosed patients, suggesting clonal expansion. Sequencing and analysis were limited to the TCR beta chain. Only peripheral blood was studied, because thyroid tissue, the primary lesion, was inaccessible. Persistent disease showed preferential use of TRBV28, TRBJ1-2 and TRBJ2-5, whereas newly diagnosed disease favored TRBV20-1 and TRBJ2-1. More public clonotypes were shared among persistent patients (roughly 2,700) than among newly diagnosed patients (more than 950).

The V end loses 3 bases and the J end loses 3 bases, and a stretch of 9 bases separates them. Reading the germline V gene gives CDR1 SGHRS and CDR2 YFSETQ. The CDR3 numbers 13 residues from cysteine through phenylalanine. The entry retains the CDR3 DNA only, 39 bases that are in frame from base 1. Receptor amplification or capture employed multiplex PCR. These reads were obtained on an Illumina HiSeq 4000. To build TCR beta libraries, CDR3 regions were amplified by Arm-PCR using iRepertoire HTBI primers. PCR products were gel purified before sequencing. Per the source publication's procedure: A total of 60 to 80 TRBV and approximately 13 TRBJ segments were identified across samples and were used for gene usage analysis of CDR3 amino acid clonotypes. COPE and FqMerger were used to merge filtered high-quality paired reads into contigs. BLAST was used to align contigs to IMGT TRBV, TRBD and TRBJ reference genes, with CDR3 defined following IMGT. Any clonotype with a frequency above 0.1% was classified as a highly expanded clone. Shannon entropy was used to measure repertoire diversity, and the Gini coefficient was used to measure V-J evenness. Clonotypes shared by more than one individual were considered public. TCRdb passed the public sequencing reads through fastp at Q25 and MiXCR, retaining productive beta sequences. Every CDR3 protein is listed once, alongside the most common genes and DNA of its rows. None of the V and J calls come from the authors' own analysis; TCRdb made them. A total of fewer than 650,000 distinct CDR3 sequences appear in this sample, 15% to 20% of them only once. The top ten clonotypes cover more than 15% of the sample.

Taken with the paper, the label for time point translates to: newly diagnosed GD, antithyroid drugs for less than 3 months. RNA was extracted from PBMCs in TRIzol for both TCR sequencing and RNA sequencing. Graves' disease was diagnosed according to American Thyroid Association guidelines. Patients were recruited from an endocrinology department in Xi'an, China. From each patient, about 9.7 milliliters of peripheral blood was collected into an EDTA anticoagulant tube. Ficoll Paque Plus density gradient separation was used to isolate PBMCs, and no further T cell sorting was performed. An Agilent 2100 Bioanalyzer and agarose gel were used to check RNA quality, and a NanoDrop 2000 was used to measure RNA concentration. Notes on this clonotype: Its antigen remains undetermined. Per-nucleotide qualities are absent, and no much larger clonotype sits a single base away.

A further study also used this sample, focusing on T cells in Graves' hyperthyroidism and ophthalmopathy. Per the second study: A patient counted as having stable Graves' hyperthyroidism if no progression to ophthalmopathy occurred over 18 months of follow-up. Hyperthyroidism patients were aged 18 to 65 years and newly diagnosed, with disease duration of less than 2 months. Any patient with an uncontrolled infection, another autoimmune disease, pregnancy or lactation was excluded. Diagnoses relied on clinical symptoms, serum thyroxine and TRAb, thyroid ultrasound and orbital computed tomography. A first-round RT-PCR of the TCR CDR3 used the HTBI primer set with the Qiagen OneStep RT-PCR kit. Most expanded thyroid clonotypes (frequency above 0.001) were also detected in blood, suggesting blood repertoires may reflect thyroid immune responses. Ophthalmopathy was separated from stable hyperthyroidism by a 13 V-J signature model, with approximately 86% sensitivity and around 81% specificity obtained in cross-validation and 80%/75% obtained in testing. In validation, the model predicted progression to ophthalmopathy a median of roughly six months before onset, with approximately 70% sensitivity and about 72% specificity. TCR V-J signatures able to tell the groups apart were searched for in a discovery cohort of around 95 patients, of whom more than 40 had Graves' ophthalmopathy and around 56 had stable Graves' hyperthyroidism. Prospective prediction of ophthalmopathy was tested in an independent validation cohort consisting of fewer than 20 hyperthyroidism patients and approximately 16 patients who later progressed to ophthalmopathy. For training and testing, the 100 or so patients in the discovery cohort were randomly divided in a 7:3 ratio. Thyroid tissue and blood T-cell repertoires from about six Graves' hyperthyroidism patients were also compared in the study. Once sampling was done, hyperthyroidism patients were given methimazole at a starting dose of 30 mg daily, whereas ophthalmopathy patients were given high-dose intravenous methylprednisolone. Libraries were constructed in a second round of multiplex PCR, after which size selection and purification were performed. The libraries were sequenced on an Illumina HiSeq2000 using paired-end 100 bp reads. SOAPnuke was used to process the raw data, removing reads that contained adapters or uncalled bases, had a mean Phred below 15, or lacked an exact match to the constant primer or identifier. High-quality paired reads were merged using COPE v1.2.5, and each unique nucleotide sequence was defined as a clonotype. MiTCR v1.1 was used to align the clonotypes against IMGT TRBV, TRBD and TRBJ reference segments. The analysis was restricted to V-J combinations with a frequency above 0.0001, which together covered 98% to 99.2% of the repertoires. A TCS score was defined as the ratio between F50 (clonal expansion) and ExV (chaos), using BLOSUM62-based TCRdist between CDR3 peptides within each V-J. Welch's t-statistics and random forest reduced around 520 V-J features to roughly 13, which were used in a naive Bayes classifier (R e1071). Sample size was not statistically predetermined, and blinding of investigators to group allocation was not performed. The paper describes TCR Vbeta CDR3 sequencing of roughly 130 peripheral blood samples, made up of some 42 ophthalmopathy patients, some 76 hyperthyroidism patients and 17 progressor patients.

The material sequenced was peripheral blood mononuclear cells (PBMCs), taken at new diagnosis, from a patient treated with antithyroid drugs. The rearrangement combines TRBV5-1 with TRBJ1-1, with no D gene named confidently. This clonotype was obtained from a woman in her thirties with Graves disease. Donor details come from another sample of the same person, matched by shared clones. The encoded CDR3 is CASSSLEDTEAFF. The nucleotide sequence reads TGCGCCAGCAGCTCCCTAGAGGACACTGAAGCTTTCTTT.